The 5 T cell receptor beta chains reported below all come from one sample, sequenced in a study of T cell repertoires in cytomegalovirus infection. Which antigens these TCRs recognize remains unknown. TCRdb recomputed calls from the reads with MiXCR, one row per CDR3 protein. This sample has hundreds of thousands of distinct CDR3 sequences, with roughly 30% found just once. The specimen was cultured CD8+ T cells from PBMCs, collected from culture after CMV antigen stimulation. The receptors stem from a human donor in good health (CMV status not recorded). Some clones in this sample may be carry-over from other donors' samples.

The CDR3 reads CASGSPQIRNQPQHF. CDR3 nucleotides: TGTGCCAGCGGATCACCTCAGATCCGCAATCAGCCCCAGCATTTT. The chain uses TRBV19 and TRBJ1-5; D ambiguous. Germline values: CDR1 LNHDA, CDR2 SQIVND (reference sequence). The CDR3 is 15 amino acids. V lost 9 bases and J 2 bases, leaving 17 bases between the germline ends.

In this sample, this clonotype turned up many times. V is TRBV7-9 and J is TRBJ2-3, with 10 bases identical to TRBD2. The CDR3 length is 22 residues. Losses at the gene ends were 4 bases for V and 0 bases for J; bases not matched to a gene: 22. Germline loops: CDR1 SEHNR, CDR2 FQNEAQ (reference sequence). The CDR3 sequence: CASSSLSGRLAGDQTSTDTQYF. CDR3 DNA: TGTGCCAGCAGCTCCTTATCGGGGCGTCTAGCGGGGGACCAAACTAGCACAGATACGCAGTATTTT.

CDR3 sequence: CAIREGVSGAYGYTF. The DNA of the CDR3 is TGTGCCATCAGGGAGGGGGTCTCTGGGGCCTATGGCTACACCTTC. This sequence joins TRBV10-3 and TRBJ1-2, with D possibly matching TRBD1 (6 bases). The V gene lost 6 bases and the J gene lost 4 bases, with 18 bases spanning the gap. Germline assignment: CDR1 ENHRY and CDR2 SYGVKD. The CDR3 is 15 amino acids.

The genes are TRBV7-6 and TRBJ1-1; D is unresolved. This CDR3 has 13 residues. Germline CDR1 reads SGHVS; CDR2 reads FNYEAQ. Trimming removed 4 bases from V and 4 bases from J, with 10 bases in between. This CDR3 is CASSSLGSTEAFF. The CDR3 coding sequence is TGTGCCAGCAGCTCACTCGGGAGCACTGAAGCTTTCTTT.

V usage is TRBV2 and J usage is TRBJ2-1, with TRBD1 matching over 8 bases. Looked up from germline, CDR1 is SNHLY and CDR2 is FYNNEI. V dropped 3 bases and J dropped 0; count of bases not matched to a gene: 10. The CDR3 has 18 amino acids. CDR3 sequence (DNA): TGTGCCAGCAGTGAGGCAGGGGGCACTTTTAACTCCTACAATGAGCAGTTCTTC. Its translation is CASSEAGGTFNSYNEQFF. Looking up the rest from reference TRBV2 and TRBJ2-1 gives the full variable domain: EPEVTQTPSHQVTQMGQEVILRCVPISNHLYFYWYRQILGQKVEFLVSFYNNEISEKSEIFDDQFSVERPDGSNFTLKIRSTKLEDSAMYFCASSEAGGTFNSYNEQFFGPGTRLTVL.